Shown below are 21 T cell receptor beta chains from a single sample sequenced in a study of CXCR3-negative and CXCR3-positive naive CD8 T cells. Which antigens these TCRs recognize remains unknown. Overall study findings and caveats: In CXCR3-positive naive cells, the TRB CDR3s were more hydrophobic than in CXCR3-negative naive cells.

cDNA libraries for TRB were generated by 5' RACE incorporating UMI labels. Reanalyzing the 5' RACE reads, TCRdb keeps one entry per CDR3 protein, without DNA. The listing records some 130,000 distinct CDR3 sequences. The sample taken for sequencing was naive CXCR3+ CD8+ T cells from blood. Subset noted: CD45RO-CCR7+CD27+CD95- naive CD8+ T cells expressing CXCR3 (TNR3+). The receptor source for this set is a human donor in good health. Some clones in this sample may be carry-over from other donors' samples.

V is TRBV12-3 or TRBV12-4 and J is TRBJ1-2; TCRdb lists TRBD1, though no DNA is available to test this call. The CDR3 contains 18 residues. The CDR3 loop is CASSNPLPQSESLYGYTF.

V and J are TRBV11-2 and TRBJ2-1. There are 13 residues in the CDR3. Germline loops: CDR1 SGHAT, CDR2 FQNNGV. This CDR3 reads CASSPSNVYEQFF.

The chain is built from TRBV30 and TRBJ2-1; without DNA, the TCRdb call of TRBD2 cannot be checked. The CDR3 contains 13 residues. From germline, CDR1 is GTSNPN and CDR2 SVGIG (reference sequence). The CDR3: CAWISGGYNEQFF.

The rearrangement joins TRBV7-2 to TRBJ2-1. Germline V gives CDR1 SGHTA, CDR2 FQGNSA. This CDR3 spans 12 amino acids. The chain's CDR3 is CASSPIWNEQFF.

J is TRBJ2-5 and V is TRBV23-1; TCRdb lists TRBD2, though no DNA is available to test this call. TRBV23-1 is an open reading frame, and its role is uncertain. The CDR3 runs to 16 residues. CDR3 protein: CASSQSEGGFQETQYF.

The chain employs TRBV12-3 or TRBV12-4 and TRBJ2-3; as DNA is missing, the TRBD2 call by TCRdb cannot be tested. CDR3 length equals 17 residues. The CDR3 is CASSSGGRGLVLDTQYF.

V and J are TRBV14 and TRBJ2-1. Germline V CDR1 and CDR2: SGHDN, FVKESK. The CDR3 is 13 amino acids. The CDR3 reads CASSQGSYNEQFF.

The chain is built from TRBV4-1 and TRBJ2-1; checking the TCRdb D call of TRBD2 is not possible without DNA. The germline V gene has CDR1 MGHRA and CDR2 YSYEKL. The CDR3 is made up of 15 amino acids. CDR3 sequence: CASSFPVAGENEQFF.

The rearrangement uses TRBV14 and TRBJ2-1. The CDR3 sequence is 12 residues long. The germline CDR1 and CDR2 sequences are SGHDN and FVKESK. CDR3: CASSLLSNEQFF.

This chain joins TRBV24-1 and TRBJ2-7. CDR3 length equals 14 residues. CDR1 is KGHDR and CDR2 is SFDVKD in the germline V gene. The CDR3 is CATSDLTFPYEQYF.

The rearrangement uses TRBV4-3 and TRBJ2-6. The CDR3 covers 16 residues. CDR1 LGHNA and CDR2 YSLEER come from the germline V gene. This CDR3 is CASSQVWGSGANVLTF.

This chain joins TRBV15 and TRBJ2-2; with no DNA, the TCRdb D assignment of TRBD1 cannot be verified. CDR3 length: 15 amino acids. The germline CDR1 and CDR2 sequences are LNHNV and YYDKDF (reference sequence). The CDR3 protein is CATSDNRGHSGELFF.

The chain is built from TRBV28 and TRBJ2-1; TCRdb outputs TRBD2, but without DNA this stays unchecked. CDR3 size: 14 residues. Germline loops: CDR1 MDHEN, CDR2 SYDVKM. The CDR3 loop reads CASSLAGGPDEQFF.

The chain has TRBV20-1 and TRBJ2-1. The CDR3 consists of 15 residues. The germline V gene has CDR1 DFQATT and CDR2 SNEGSKA (reference sequence). The CDR3 reads CSARDIASSYNEQFF.

CDR3 protein: CASSLSLGTEQFF. This chain uses TRBV5-6 with TRBJ2-1; TCRdb designates TRBD1, a call that cannot be tested without DNA. The CDR3 runs to 13 residues. Per the germline V gene, CDR1 is SGHDT and CDR2 is YYEEEE.

The chain employs TRBV5-1 and TRBJ1-1; TCRdb returns TRBD1, unconfirmable since there is no DNA. The germline gives CDR1 SGHRS, CDR2 YFSETQ. The CDR3 extends over 14 amino acids. CDR3 in amino acids: CASSPEQEPTEAFF.

The V gene is TRBV15, the J gene TRBJ2-7; TCRdb gives TRBD2 as the D gene, but with no DNA this cannot be confirmed. CDR3 length: 16 amino acids. Germline CDR1 reads LNHNV; CDR2 reads YYDKDF (reference sequence). CDR3 region: CATRPGTSGSMDEQYF.

The rearrangement links TRBV19 to TRBJ2-7; TCRdb reports TRBD1, a call that lacks DNA to check it against. The CDR3 consists of 14 residues. The V gene's germline CDR1 is LNHDA and CDR2 SQIVND (reference sequence). The CDR3 here is CATRPFGGSYEQYF.

The CDR3 sequence is CASSVEGLPSYNEQFF. The V gene is TRBV9, the J gene TRBJ2-1; TCRdb designates TRBD1, a call that cannot be tested without DNA. Germline assignment: CDR1 SGDLS and CDR2 YYNGEE. CDR3 length: 16 residues. Drawing the rest from reference TRBV9 and TRBJ2-1, the complete variable domain is DSGVTQTPKHLITATGQRVTLRCSPRSGDLSVYWYQQSLDQGLQFLIQYYNGEERAKGNILERFSAQQFPDLHSELNLSSLELGDSALYFCASSVEGLPSYNEQFFGPGTRLTVL.

V is TRBV5-1 and J is TRBJ2-7; without DNA, the TCRdb call of TRBD2 cannot be checked. Looked up from germline, CDR1 is SGHRS and CDR2 is YFSETQ. The length of the CDR3 is 15 residues. The CDR3 here is CASSYGTTKGYEQYF.

The chain has TRBV3-1 and TRBJ2-7; TCRdb's D call of TRBD1 is untestable without DNA. There are 13 residues in the CDR3. Germline assignment: CDR1 LGHDT and CDR2 YNNKEL (reference sequence). CDR3 region: CASSQGQGGEQYF.